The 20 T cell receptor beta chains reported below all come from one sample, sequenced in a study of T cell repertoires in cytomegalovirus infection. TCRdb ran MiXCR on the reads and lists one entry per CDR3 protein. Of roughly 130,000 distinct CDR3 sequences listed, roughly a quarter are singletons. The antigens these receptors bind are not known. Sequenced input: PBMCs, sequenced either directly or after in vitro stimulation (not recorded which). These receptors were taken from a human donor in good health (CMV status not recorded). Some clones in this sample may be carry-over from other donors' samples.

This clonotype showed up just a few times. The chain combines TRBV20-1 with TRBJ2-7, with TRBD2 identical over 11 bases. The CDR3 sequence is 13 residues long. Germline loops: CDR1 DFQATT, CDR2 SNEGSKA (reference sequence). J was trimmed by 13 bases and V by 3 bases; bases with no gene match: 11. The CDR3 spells CSARMVAGGFQYF. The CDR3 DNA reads TGCAGTGCTAGGATGGTAGCGGGAGGGTTCCAATACTTC.

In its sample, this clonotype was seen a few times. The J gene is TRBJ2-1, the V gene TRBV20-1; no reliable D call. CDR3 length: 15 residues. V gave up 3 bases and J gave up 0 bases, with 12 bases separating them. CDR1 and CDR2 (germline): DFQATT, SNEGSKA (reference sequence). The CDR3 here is CSARALFLSYNEQFF. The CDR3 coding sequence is TGCAGTGCTAGGGCCTTATTTCTCTCCTACAATGAGCAGTTCTTC.

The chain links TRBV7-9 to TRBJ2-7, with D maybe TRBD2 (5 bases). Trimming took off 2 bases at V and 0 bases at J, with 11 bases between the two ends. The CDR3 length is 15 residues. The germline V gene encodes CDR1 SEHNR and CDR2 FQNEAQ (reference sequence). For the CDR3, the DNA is TGTGCCAGCAGCTTACCTCCCAGCGGCTCCTACGAGCAGTACTTC. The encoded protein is CASSLPPSGSYEQYF.

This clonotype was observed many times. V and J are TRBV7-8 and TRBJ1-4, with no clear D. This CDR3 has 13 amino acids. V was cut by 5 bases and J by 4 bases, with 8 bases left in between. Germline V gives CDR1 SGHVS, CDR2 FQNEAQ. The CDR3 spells CASSRGLNEKLFF. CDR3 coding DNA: TGTGCCAGCAGCCGCGGACTTAATGAAAAACTGTTTTTT.

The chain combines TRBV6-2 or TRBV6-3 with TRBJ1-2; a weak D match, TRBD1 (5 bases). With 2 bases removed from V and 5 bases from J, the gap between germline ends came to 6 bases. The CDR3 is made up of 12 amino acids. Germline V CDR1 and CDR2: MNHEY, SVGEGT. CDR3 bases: TGTGCCAGCAGTTACGACAGATATGGCTACACCTTC. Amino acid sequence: CASSYDRYGYTF.

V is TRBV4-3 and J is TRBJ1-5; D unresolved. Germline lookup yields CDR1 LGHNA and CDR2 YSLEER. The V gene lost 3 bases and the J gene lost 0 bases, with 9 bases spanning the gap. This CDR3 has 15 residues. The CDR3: CASSQEYYSNQPQHF. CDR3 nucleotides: TGCGCCAGCAGCCAGGAATACTATAGCAATCAGCCCCAGCATTTT.

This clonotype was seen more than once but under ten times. The chain's CDR3 is CASSLVAGGGGEQYF. In DNA, the CDR3 is TGTGCCAGCAGCTTAGTGGCAGGGGGAGGGGGCGAGCAGTACTTC. V is TRBV11-2 and J is TRBJ2-7; the D call may be TRBD1 or TRBD2 (7 bases each). The germline V gene encodes CDR1 SGHAT and CDR2 FQNNGV. Trimming shortened V by 1 base and J by 6 bases, and 16 bases separated the two germline ends. The CDR3 is 15 amino acids. Complete variable domain (other parts from reference TRBV11-2 and TRBJ2-7): EAGVAQSPRYKIIEKRQSVAFWCNPISGHATLYWYQQILGQGPKLLIQFQNNGVVDDSQLPKDRFSAERLKGVDSTLKIQPAKLEDSAVYLCASSLVAGGGGEQYFGPGTRLTVT.

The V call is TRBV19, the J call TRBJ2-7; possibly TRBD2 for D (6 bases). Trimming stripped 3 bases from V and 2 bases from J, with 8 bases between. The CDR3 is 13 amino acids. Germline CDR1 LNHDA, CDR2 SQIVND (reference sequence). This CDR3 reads CASSIRGTYEQYF. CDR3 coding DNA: TGTGCCAGTAGTATCCGCGGGACCTACGAGCAGTACTTC.

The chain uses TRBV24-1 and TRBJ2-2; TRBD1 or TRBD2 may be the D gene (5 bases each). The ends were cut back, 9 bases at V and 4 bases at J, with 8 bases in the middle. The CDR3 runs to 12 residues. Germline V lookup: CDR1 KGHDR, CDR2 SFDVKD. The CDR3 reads CATGDLTGELFF. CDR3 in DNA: TGTGCCACCGGGGACCTCACCGGGGAGCTGTTTTTT.

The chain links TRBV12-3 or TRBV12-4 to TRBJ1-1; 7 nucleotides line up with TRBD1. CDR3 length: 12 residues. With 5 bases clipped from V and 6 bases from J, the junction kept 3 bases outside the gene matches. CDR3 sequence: CASSQGGAEAFF. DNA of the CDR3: TGTGCCAGCAGTCAGGGGGGGGCTGAAGCTTTCTTT.

The CDR3 DNA is TGCGCCAGCAGCCGAGACCGTCCGCGGACAGGGGACAATGAGCAGTTCTTC. It specifies CASSRDRPRTGDNEQFF. The rearrangement links TRBV4-1 to TRBJ2-1, with 9 bases fitting TRBD1. The CDR3 covers 17 residues. The germline gives CDR1 MGHRA, CDR2 YSYEKL. V dropped 4 bases and J dropped 5; count of bases not matched to a gene: 12.

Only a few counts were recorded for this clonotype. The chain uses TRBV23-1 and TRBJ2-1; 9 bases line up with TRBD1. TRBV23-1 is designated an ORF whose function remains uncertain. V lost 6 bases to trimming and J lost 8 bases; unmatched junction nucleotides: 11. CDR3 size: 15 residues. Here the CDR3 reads CASRPGTGRVDEQFF. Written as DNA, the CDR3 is TGCGCCAGCAGACCCGGGACAGGGCGAGTGGATGAGCAGTTCTTC.

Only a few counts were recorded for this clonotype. CDR3 region: CASSLFNNSPLHF. The DNA of the CDR3 is TGTGCCAGCAGTTTATTTAATAATTCACCCCTCCACTTT. The chain recombines TRBV27 with TRBJ1-6; no definite D call. Germline assignment: CDR1 MNHEY and CDR2 SMNVEV (reference sequence). V was cut by 1 base and J by 5 bases, with 3 bases left in between. CDR3 length: 13 amino acids.

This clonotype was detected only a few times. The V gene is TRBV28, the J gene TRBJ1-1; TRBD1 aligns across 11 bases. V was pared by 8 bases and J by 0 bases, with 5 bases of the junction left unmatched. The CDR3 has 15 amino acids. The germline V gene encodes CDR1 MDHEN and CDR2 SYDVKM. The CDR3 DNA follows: TGTGCCAGCCGGACAGGGGGCGGAATGAACACTGAAGCTTTCTTT. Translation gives CASRTGGGMNTEAFF.

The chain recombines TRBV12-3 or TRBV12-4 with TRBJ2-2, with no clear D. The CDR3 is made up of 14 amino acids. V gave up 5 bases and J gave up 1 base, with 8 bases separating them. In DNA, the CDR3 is TGTGCCAGCAGTCCCACAATGAACACCGGGGAGCTGTTTTTT. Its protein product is CASSPTMNTGELFF.

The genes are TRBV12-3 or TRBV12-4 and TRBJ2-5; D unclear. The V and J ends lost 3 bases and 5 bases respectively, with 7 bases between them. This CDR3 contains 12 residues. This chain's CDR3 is CASSFTAETQYF. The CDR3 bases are TGTGCCAGCAGTTTTACCGCGGAGACCCAGTACTTC.

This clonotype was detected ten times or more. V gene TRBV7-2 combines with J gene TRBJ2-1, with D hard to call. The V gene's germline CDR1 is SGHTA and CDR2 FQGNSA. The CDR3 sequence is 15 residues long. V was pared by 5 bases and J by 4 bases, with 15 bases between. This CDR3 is CASSPEERRYNEQFF. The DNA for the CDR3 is TGTGCCAGCAGCCCCGAGGAGCGCCGATACAATGAGCAGTTCTTC.

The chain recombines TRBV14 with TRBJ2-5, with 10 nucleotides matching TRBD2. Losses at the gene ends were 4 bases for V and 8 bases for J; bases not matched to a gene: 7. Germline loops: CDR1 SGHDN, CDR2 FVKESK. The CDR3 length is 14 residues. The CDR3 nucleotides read TGTGCCAGCAGCCGGCTAGCGGGAGATTATACCCAGTACTTC. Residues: CASSRLAGDYTQYF.

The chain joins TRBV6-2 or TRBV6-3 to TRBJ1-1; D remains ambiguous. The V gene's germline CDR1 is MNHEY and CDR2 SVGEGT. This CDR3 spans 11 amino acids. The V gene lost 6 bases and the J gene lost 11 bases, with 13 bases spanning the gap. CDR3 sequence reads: CASRNEGMAFF. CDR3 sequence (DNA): TGTGCCAGCAGGAACGAGGGTATGGCTTTCTTT.

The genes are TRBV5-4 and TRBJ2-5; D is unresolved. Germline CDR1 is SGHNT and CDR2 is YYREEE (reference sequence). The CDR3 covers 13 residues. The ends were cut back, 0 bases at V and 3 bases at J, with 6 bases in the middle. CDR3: CASSLASEETQYF. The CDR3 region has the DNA TGTGCCAGCAGCTTGGCCAGCGAAGAGACCCAGTACTTC. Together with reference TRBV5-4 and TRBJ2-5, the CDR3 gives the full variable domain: ETGVTQSPTHLIKTRGQQVTLRCSSQSGHNTVSWYQQALGQGPQFIFQYYREEENGRGNFPPRFSGLQFPNYSSELNVNALELDDSALYLCASSLASEETQYFGPGTRLLVL.